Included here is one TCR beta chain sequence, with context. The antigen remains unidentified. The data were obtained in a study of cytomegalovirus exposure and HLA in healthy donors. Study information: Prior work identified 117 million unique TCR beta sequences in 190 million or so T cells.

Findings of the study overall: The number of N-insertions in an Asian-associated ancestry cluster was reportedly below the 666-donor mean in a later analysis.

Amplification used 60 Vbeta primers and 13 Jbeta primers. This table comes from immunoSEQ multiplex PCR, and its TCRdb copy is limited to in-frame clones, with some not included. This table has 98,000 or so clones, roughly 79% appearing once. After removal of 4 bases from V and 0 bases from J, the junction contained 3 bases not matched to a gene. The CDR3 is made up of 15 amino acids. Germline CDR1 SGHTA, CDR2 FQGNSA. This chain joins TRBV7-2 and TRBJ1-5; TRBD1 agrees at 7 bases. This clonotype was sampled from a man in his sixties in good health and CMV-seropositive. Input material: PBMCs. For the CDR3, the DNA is TGTGCCAGCAGCTCAGGGACAGTTAGCAATCAGCCCCAGCATTTT. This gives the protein CASSSGTVSNQPQHF.